What follows is one T cell receptor beta chain and its context. The data belong to a study of T cell clones after liver transplantation. Sequencing was performed with immunoSEQ multiplex PCR; in TCRdb, only in-frame clones are kept and a portion is missing. The sample yields tens of thousands of clones, roughly three quarters seen once. Germline V gene data show CDR1 as LGHNA and CDR2 as YNFKEQ. The CDR3 is 14 residues long. Trimming stripped 1 base from V and 8 bases from J, with 11 bases between. This TCR was sampled from a human patient who received a liver transplant. Certain T cells may be donor cells from the graft. The chain combines TRBV4-2 with TRBJ1-4, with no clear D. Sequencing used CD4+ T cells from blood, obtained at the 22-month timepoint. CDR3 DNA sequence: TGTGCCAGCAGCCAAGGGGTAAGGGAGGAAAAACTGTTTTTT. This encodes CASSQGVREEKLFF.